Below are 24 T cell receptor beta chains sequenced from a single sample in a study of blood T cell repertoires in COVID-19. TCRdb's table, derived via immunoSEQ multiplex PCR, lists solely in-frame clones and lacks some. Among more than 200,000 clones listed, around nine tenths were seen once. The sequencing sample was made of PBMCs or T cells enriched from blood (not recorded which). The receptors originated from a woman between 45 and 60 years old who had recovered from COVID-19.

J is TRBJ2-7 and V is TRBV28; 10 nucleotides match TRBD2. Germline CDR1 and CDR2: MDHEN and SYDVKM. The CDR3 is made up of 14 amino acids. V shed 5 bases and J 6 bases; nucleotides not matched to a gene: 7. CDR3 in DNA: TGTGCCAGCAGTGTCCTAGCGGGAGCGTTCGAGCAGTACTTC. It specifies CASSVLAGAFEQYF.

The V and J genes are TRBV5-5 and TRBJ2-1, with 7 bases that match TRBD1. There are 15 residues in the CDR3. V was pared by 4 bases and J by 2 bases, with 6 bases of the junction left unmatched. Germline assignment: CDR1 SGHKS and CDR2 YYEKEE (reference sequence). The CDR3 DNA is TGTGCCAGCAGCGTGGACAGGCGGCCCTACAATGAGCAGTTCTTC. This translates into CASSVDRRPYNEQFF.

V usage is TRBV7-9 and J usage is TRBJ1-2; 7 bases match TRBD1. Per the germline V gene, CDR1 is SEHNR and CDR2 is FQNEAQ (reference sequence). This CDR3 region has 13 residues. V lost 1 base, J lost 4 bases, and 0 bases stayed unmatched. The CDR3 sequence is CASSLGTGYGYTF. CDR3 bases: TGTGCCAGCAGCTTAGGGACAGGCTATGGCTACACCTTC.

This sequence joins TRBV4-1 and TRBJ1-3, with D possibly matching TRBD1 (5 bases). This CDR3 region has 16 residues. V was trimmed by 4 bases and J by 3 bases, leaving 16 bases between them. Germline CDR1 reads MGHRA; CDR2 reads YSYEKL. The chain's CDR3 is CASSLAGGEFGNTIYF. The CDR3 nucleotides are TGCGCCAGCAGCCTCGCGGGGGGGGAGTTTGGAAACACCATATATTTT.

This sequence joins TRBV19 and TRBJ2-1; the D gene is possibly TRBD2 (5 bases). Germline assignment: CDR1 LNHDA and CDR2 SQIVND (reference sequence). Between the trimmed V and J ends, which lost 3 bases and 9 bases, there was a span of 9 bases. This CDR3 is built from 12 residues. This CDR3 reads CASSIRRGEQFF. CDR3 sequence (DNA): TGTGCCAGTAGTATTAGACGGGGTGAGCAGTTCTTC.

CDR3 in amino acids: CASSREAGELFF. CDR3 bases: TGTGCCAGCAGTAGGGAGGCCGGGGAGCTGTTTTTT. The V gene is TRBV2, the J gene TRBJ2-2, with TRBD2 as a possible D gene (6 bases). CDR1 and CDR2 (germline): SNHLY, FYNNEI. V was trimmed by 5 bases and J by 6 bases, leaving 7 bases between them. The CDR3 runs to 12 residues.

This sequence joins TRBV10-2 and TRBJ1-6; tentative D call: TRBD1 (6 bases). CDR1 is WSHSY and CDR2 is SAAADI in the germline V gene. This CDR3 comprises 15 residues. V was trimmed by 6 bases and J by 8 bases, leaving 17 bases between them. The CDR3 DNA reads TGCGCCAGCAGGCCTACGGGAGGGGGAGATTCACCCCTCCACTTT. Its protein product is CASRPTGGGDSPLHF.

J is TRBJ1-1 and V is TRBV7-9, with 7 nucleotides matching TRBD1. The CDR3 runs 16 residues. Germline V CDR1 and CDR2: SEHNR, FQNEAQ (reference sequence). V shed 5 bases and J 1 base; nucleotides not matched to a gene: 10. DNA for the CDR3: TGTGCCAGCAGCCCGCATCGAGACAGGGCGAACACTGAAGCTTTCTTT. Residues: CASSPHRDRANTEAFF.

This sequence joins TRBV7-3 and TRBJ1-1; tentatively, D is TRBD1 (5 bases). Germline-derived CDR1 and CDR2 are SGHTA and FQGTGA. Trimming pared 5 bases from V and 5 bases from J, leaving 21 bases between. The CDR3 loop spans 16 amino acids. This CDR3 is CASSASGLGSGTEAFF. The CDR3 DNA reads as TGTGCCAGCAGCGCGTCAGGGTTAGGAAGTGGTACTGAAGCTTTCTTT. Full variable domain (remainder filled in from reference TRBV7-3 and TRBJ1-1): GAGVSQTPSNKVTEKGKYVELRCDPISGHTALYWYRQSLGQGPEFLIYFQGTGAADDSGLPNDRFFAVRPEGSVSTLKIQRTERGDSAVYLCASSASGLGSGTEAFFGQGTRLTVV.

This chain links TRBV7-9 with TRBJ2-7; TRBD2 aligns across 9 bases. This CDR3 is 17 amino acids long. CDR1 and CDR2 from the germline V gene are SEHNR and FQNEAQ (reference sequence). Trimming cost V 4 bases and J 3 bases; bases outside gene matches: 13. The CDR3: CASSSSLLAGVFYEQYF. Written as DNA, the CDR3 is TGTGCCAGCAGCTCGAGTTTACTAGCGGGTGTGTTCTACGAGCAGTACTTC.

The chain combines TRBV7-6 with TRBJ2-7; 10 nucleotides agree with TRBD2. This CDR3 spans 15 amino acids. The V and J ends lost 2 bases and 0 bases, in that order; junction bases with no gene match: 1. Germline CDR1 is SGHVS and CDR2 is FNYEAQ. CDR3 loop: CASSLSSGSSYEQYF. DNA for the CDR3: TGTGCCAGCAGCTTATCTAGCGGGAGCTCCTACGAGCAGTACTTC.

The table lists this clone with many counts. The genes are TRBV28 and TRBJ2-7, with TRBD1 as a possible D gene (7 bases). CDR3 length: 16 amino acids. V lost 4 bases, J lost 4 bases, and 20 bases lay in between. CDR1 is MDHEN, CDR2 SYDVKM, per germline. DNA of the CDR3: TGTGCCAGCAGTTCCGAGGGGGCGGGACAGTTATACGAGCAGTACTTC. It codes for CASSSEGAGQLYEQYF.

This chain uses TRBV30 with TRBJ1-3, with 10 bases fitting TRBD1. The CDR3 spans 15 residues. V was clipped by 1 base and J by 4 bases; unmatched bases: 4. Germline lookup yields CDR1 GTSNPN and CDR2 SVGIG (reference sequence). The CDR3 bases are TGTGCCTGGAGTGCCCGACAGGGGGCGGGAAACACCATATATTTT. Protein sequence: CAWSARQGAGNTIYF.

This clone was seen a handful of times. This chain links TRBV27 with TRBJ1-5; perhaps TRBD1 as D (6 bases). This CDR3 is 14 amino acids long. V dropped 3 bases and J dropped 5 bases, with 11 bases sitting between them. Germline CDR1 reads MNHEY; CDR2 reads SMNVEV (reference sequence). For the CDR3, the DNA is TGTGCCAGCAGTTTGAGCAGGGGACATCAGCCCCAGCATTTT. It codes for CASSLSRGHQPQHF.

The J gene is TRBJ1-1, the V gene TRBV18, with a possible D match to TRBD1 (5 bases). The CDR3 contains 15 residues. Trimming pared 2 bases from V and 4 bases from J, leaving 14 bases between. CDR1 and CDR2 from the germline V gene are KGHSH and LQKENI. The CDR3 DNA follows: TGTGCCAGCTCACCAGACAGCCCCTTCGGCACTGAAGCTTTCTTT. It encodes CASSPDSPFGTEAFF.

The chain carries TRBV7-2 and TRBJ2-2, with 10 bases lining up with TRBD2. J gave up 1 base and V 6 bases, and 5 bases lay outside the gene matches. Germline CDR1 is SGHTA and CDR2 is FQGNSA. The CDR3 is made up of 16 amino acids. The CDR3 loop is CASSWTSGGNTGELFF. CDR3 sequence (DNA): TGTGCCAGCAGTTGGACTAGCGGAGGGAACACCGGGGAGCTGTTTTTT.

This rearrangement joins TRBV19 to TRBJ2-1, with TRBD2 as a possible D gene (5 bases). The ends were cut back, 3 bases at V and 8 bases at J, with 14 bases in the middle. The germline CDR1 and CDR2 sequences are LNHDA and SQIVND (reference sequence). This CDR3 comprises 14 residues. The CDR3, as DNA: TGTGCCAGTAGTATCGAGCGGAACGGCGATGAGCAGTTCTTC. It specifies CASSIERNGDEQFF.

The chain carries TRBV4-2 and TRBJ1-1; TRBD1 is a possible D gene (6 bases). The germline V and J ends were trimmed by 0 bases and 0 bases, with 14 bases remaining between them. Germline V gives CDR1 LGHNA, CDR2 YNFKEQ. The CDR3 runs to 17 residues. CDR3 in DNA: TGTGCCAGCAGCCAAGAGGGCGCCGCAGGGGTGAACACTGAAGCTTTCTTT. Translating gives CASSQEGAAGVNTEAFF.

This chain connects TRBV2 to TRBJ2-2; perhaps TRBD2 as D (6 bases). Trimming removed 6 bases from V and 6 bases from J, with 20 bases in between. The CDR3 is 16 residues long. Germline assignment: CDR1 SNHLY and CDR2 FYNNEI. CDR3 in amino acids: CASRLRDSHIAGELFF. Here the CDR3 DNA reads TGTGCCAGCAGATTACGGGACTCCCATATTGCCGGGGAGCTGTTTTTT. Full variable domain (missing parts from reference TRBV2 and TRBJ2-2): EPEVTQTPSHQVTQMGQEVILRCVPISNHLYFYWYRQILGQKVEFLVSFYNNEISEKSEIFDDQFSVERPDGSNFTLKIRSTKLEDSAMYFCASRLRDSHIAGELFFGEGSRLTVL.

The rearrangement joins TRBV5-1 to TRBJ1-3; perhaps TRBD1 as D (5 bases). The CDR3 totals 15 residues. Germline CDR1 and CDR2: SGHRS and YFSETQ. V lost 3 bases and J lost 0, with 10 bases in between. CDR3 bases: TGCGCCAGCAGCTCAGAGGACAACTCTGGAAACACCATATATTTT. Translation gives CASSSEDNSGNTIYF.

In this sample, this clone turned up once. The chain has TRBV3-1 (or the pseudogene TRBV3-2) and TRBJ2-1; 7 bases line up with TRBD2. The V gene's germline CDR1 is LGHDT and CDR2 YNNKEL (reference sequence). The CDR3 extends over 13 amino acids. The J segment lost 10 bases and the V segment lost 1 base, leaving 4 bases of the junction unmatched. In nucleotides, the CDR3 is TGTGCCAGCAGCCAAGGACTAGCTGCGGAGCAGTTCTTC. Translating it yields CASSQGLAAEQFF.

CDR3 nucleotides: TGCAGCGCTACAGGCCTAGCGGGAGCTAGGGATGAGCAGTTCTTC. Translating it yields CSATGLAGARDEQFF. The genes are TRBV29-1 and TRBJ2-1, with TRBD2 matching 10 bases. Trimming took 7 bases from V and 8 from J; bases not matched to a gene: 14. This CDR3 contains 15 residues. Germline V gene sequence: CDR1 SQVTM, CDR2 ANQGSEA.

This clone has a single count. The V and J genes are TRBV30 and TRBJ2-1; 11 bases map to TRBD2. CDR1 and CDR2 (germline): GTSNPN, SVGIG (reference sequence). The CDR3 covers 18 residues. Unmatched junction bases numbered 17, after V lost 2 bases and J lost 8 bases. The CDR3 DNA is TGTGCCTGGAGTCCCCGGAGGTTTACTAGCGGGAGCAAGGATGAGCAGTTCTTC. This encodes CAWSPRRFTSGSKDEQFF.

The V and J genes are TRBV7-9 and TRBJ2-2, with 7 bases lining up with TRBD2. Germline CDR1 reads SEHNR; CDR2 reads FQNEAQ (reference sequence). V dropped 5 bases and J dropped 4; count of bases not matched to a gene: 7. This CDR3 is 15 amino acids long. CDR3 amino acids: CASSPTGTTTGELFF. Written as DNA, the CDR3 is TGTGCCAGCAGCCCAACCGGGACTACCACCGGGGAGCTGTTTTTT.